This T cell receptor beta chain was sequenced in a study of T-cell reconstitution after alpha-beta-depleted transplantation in children (dated by TCRdb to the mid-2010s). In terms of the full investigation: Using TCR repertoire profiling, the study followed T-cell immune reconstitution in a quantitative way in children after TCRalphabeta/CD19-depleted allogeneic hematopoietic cell transplantation.

Taken from the germline V gene, the CDR1 and CDR2 loops are SGHTA and FQGNSA. Trimming takes 0 bases off V and 2 bases off J; junction bases not matched to a gene: 9. The CDR3 numbers 18 residues from cysteine through phenylalanine. CDR3 DNA is the only sequence kept; it has 54 bases, read in frame from the first base. The treatment or condition label here, explained by the study, means: allogeneic hematopoietic cell transplantation with graft depleted of TCRalphabeta T cells and CD19 B cells. The children who served as transplant recipients had been given grafts of TCRalphabeta/CD19-depleted allogeneic hematopoietic cells. Broad study findings and their caveats: In some patients, the high TCRbeta diversity seen at day 60 was put down to recipient T cells and intrathymic progenitors that had survived conditioning. The apparently early alphabetaT-cell count recovery about two months after transplant was reportedly dependent on only several hundred rapidly expanded clones derived from non-depleted graft cells. Hyperexpanded clone frequencies declined over subsequent months; after one year, T-cell counts and TCRbeta diversity were mostly attributed to newly produced T cells.

This clonotype was detected a few times. Its antigen remains undetermined. No base-level quality is on record; no much larger clone is a single base apart. Receptor libraries were prepared by PCR. Sequencing took place on an Illumina HiSeq 2500. TCR libraries were prepared with molecular barcoding, using unique molecular identifiers to normalize TCRbeta repertoire quantification. TCRdb reworked the public reads: Q25 trimming with fastp, MiXCR clone assembly, productive beta chains retained. Identical CDR3 protein sequences are pooled into one entry, listed with their most common genes and DNA. Counted in this sample were fewer than 750,000 distinct CDR3 sequences; 23% of them appeared once. The ten top clones hold approximately 14% of the sample.

This TCR came from a boy in the first two years of life who had a stem cell transplant for acute myeloid leukemia, so the T cells may come from the graft donor. Specimen: PBMCs, mostly from graft donor cells, collected 360 days after TCRalphabeta/CD19-depleted stem cell transplant. The chain employs TRBV7-2 and TRBJ2-3; TRBD2 matches 9 bases in the middle. CDR3 region: CASSLAGLAGLHTDTQYF. The DNA sequence reads TGTGCCAGCAGCTTAGCGGGGCTAGCGGGGCTCCACACAGATACGCAGTATTTT.